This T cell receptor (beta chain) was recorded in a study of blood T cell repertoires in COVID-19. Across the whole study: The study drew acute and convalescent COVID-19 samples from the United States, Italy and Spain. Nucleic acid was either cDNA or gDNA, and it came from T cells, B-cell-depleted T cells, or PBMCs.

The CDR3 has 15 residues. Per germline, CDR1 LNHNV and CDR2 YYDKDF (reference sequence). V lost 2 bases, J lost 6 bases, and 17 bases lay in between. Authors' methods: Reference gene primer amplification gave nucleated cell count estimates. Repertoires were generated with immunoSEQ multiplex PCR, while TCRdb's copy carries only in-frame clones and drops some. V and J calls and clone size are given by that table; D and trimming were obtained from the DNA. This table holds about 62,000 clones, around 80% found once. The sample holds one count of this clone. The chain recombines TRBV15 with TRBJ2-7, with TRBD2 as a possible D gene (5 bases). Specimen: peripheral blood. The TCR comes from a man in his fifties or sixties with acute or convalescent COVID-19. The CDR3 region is CATSRFYPTEGEQYF. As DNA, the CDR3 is TGTGCCACCAGCAGATTTTACCCTACCGAGGGCGAGCAGTACTTC.